Listed below are T cell receptor beta chains from one sample, sequenced in a study of T cells in localized non-small cell lung cancer. The repertoire was sequenced with immunoSEQ multiplex PCR; TCRdb's copy has only in-frame clones and lacks some. The profile shows about 41,000 clones, approximately 80% of them singletons. The sequencing used PBMCs, collected before any cancer treatment. The receptors shown here come from a man aged 40 to 69 with stage II lung adenocarcinoma. The CDR3 runs from the conserved cysteine through the conserved F or W. A D gene is named only where the DNA matches it firmly. The size field is filled for only some rows; it gives once, few, many or a size class.

>TRBJ2-3|TRBV7-6|-|-
TGTGCCAGCAGCCCGAGGGGGGGCTTCACAGATACGCAGTATTTT
CASSPRGGFTDTQYF
>TRBJ2-5|TRBV20-1|-|-
TGCAGTGCTAGAGATCTGGAGACCCAGTACTTC
CSARDLETQYF
>TRBJ1-1|TRBV5-1|TRBD1|-
TGCGCCAGCAGCTCGGGGACAGTTGGAAACACTGAAGCTTTCTTT
CASSSGTVGNTEAFF
>TRBJ1-6|TRBV10-3|TRBD1|-
TGTGCCATCAGCCCGACAGGGACAGGGTATAATTCACCCCTCCACTTT
CAISPTGTGYNSPLHF
>TRBJ2-1|TRBV5-6|TRBD2|few
TGTGCCAGCAGCTCGCGGGAGGCCCCTTACAATGAGCAGTTCTTC
CASSSREAPYNEQFF
>TRBJ1-2|TRBV6-6|-|-
TGTGCCAGCAGTTACTCGGTAAACTATGGCTACACCTTC
CASSYSVNYGYTF
>TRBJ2-6|TRBV27|-|-
TGTGCCAGCAGTTTTAGGGGCACATCTCACTCTGGGGCCAACGTCCTGACTTTC
CASSFRGTSHSGANVLTF
>TRBJ2-5|TRBV6-6|-|-
TGTGCCAGCAGTACTACCGGGACCCAGACTGGGGAGCAGTACTTC
CASSTTGTQTGEQYF
>TRBJ2-1|TRBV2|-|-
TGTGCCAGCAACGAGCAGGGGTACAATGAGCAGTTCTTC
CASNEQGYNEQFF
>TRBJ2-7|TRBV4-1|-|-
TGCGCCAGCAGCCAAGAAGAACGGCCGGGCCACGAGCAGTACTTC
CASSQEERPGHEQYF
>TRBJ2-1|TRBV5-1|-|-
TGCGCCAGCAGCTTTCGGGGGGCGCGGACCTACAATGAGCAGTTCTTC
CASSFRGARTYNEQFF